The 13 T cell receptor beta chains listed next were all sequenced from one sample in a study of T-cell memory formation after mild COVID-19. TCRdb ran MiXCR on the 5' RACE reads and lists one entry per CDR3 protein. The sample contains 350,000 to 400,000 distinct CDR3 sequences, around an eighth of which appear only once. Sequenced: PBMCs or a T cell subset sorted from them (not recorded which). These receptors all stem from a man between 18 and 29 years old who had mild COVID-19 (a few samples of this study predate the infection). Cell type and time point are not known.

The chain uses TRBV12-3 or TRBV12-4 and TRBJ2-2; 9 nucleotides agree with TRBD1. The CDR3 contains 17 residues. V lost 7 bases, J lost 1 base, and 10 bases stayed unmatched. The chain's CDR3 is CASIPGQGPLNTGELFF. Here the CDR3 DNA reads TGTGCCAGCATCCCGGGACAGGGCCCTTTGAACACCGGGGAGCTGTTTTTT.

The chain carries TRBV7-3 and TRBJ2-1; 8 bases are shared with TRBD2. The CDR3 has 16 residues. The J segment lost 0 bases and the V segment lost 1 base, leaving 2 bases of the junction unmatched. Germline CDR1 and CDR2: SGHTA and FQGTGA. Here the CDR3 reads CASSLMAGGSYNEQFF. The CDR3 region has the DNA TGTGCCAGCAGCTTAATGGCGGGGGGCTCCTACAATGAGCAGTTCTTC.

This clonotype was seen more than once but under ten times. The chain links TRBV11-2 to TRBJ2-7, with 11 bases fitting TRBD1. Germline CDR1 is SGHAT and CDR2 is FQNNGV. This CDR3 contains 15 residues. Unmatched junction bases numbered 8, after V lost 7 bases and J lost 3 bases. CDR3 region: CASTPGGTGGYEQYF. In DNA, the CDR3 is TGTGCCAGCACCCCGGGCGGGACAGGGGGCTACGAGCAGTACTTC.

J is TRBJ2-3 and V is TRBV20-1; 12 bases map to TRBD2. Trimming removed 2 bases from V and 3 bases from J; junction bases left unmatched: 3. CDR3 length equals 15 residues. Germline lookup yields CDR1 DFQATT and CDR2 SNEGSKA (reference sequence). The CDR3 spells CSARTLAGGTDTQYF. In nucleotides, the CDR3 is TGCAGTGCTAGAACGCTAGCGGGGGGGACAGATACGCAGTATTTT.

This chain uses TRBV5-6 with TRBJ1-1, with D possibly being TRBD1 (6 bases). CDR1 SGHDT and CDR2 YYEEEE come from the germline V gene. Trimming pared 4 bases from V and 3 bases from J, leaving 19 bases between. The CDR3 totals 16 residues. This CDR3 reads CASSLTTDSGDTEAFF. The CDR3 nucleotides read TGTGCCAGCAGCCTAACAACCGATTCAGGGGACACTGAAGCTTTCTTT.

This chain links TRBV24-1 with TRBJ1-2, with a weak D call TRBD1 (5 bases). CDR3 size: 13 residues. Germline V gene data show CDR1 as KGHDR and CDR2 as SFDVKD. The V end was cut by 10 bases, the J end by 7 bases, with 18 bases between. The CDR3 nucleotides are TGTGCCACTTCCCGGACGGACCAGGGTGGCTACACCTTC. As protein: CATSRTDQGGYTF.

This clonotype has ten or more counts. This chain links TRBV4-1 with TRBJ1-1; tentatively, D is TRBD1 (6 bases). The CDR3 spans 14 residues. CDR1 is MGHRA and CDR2 is YSYEKL in the germline V gene. V lost 4 bases and J lost 2, with 11 bases in between. CDR3 nucleotide sequence: TGCGCCAGCAGCCCAGAGACAGGAAACACTGAAGCTTTCTTT. Its translation is CASSPETGNTEAFF.

This clonotype has ten or more counts. The chain employs TRBV12-3 or TRBV12-4 and TRBJ1-4; TRBD1 aligns across 9 bases. V lost 4 bases to trimming and J lost 7 bases; unmatched junction nucleotides: 7. This CDR3 region has 15 residues. CDR3 DNA: TGTGCCAGCAGTTCCCCGGACAGGGGAGGTGAAAAACTGTTTTTT. As protein: CASSSPDRGGEKLFF.

This clonotype turned up a few times. The rearrangement uses TRBV7-2 and TRBJ2-7; D remains ambiguous. The CDR3 sequence is 24 residues long. V was cut by 4 bases and J by 6 bases, with 46 bases left in between. Germline assignment: CDR1 SGHTA and CDR2 FQGNSA. The CDR3 nucleotides read TGTGCCAGCAGCTCCCGTTTCAGTCCATCTCCGAGCGACCGGTACTCTCGGGTTCATGGCGAGCAGTACTTC. This gives the protein CASSSRFSPSPSDRYSRVHGEQYF.

Notes on this clonotype: Possible read error: a much larger clone is one base away. V and J are TRBV5-5 and TRBJ2-2; D is perhaps TRBD1 (6 bases). The CDR3 loop spans 15 amino acids. Between the trimmed V and J ends, which lost 3 bases and 4 bases, there was a span of 13 bases. In germline, CDR1 is SGHKS, CDR2 YYEKEE (reference sequence). The CDR3 coding sequence is TGTGCCAGCAGCTACGCACAGGGATCCACCGGGGAGCTGTTTTTT. This gives the protein CASSYAQGSTGELFF.

This clonotype occurred a few times. The rearrangement uses TRBV10-3 and TRBJ2-5; no reliable D call. Trimming removed 4 bases from V and 5 bases from J, with 11 bases in between. The germline V gene encodes CDR1 ENHRY and CDR2 SYGVKD. There are 13 residues in the CDR3. CDR3 nucleotide sequence: TGTGCCATCAGTGGGGCGGTTCGGGAGACCCAGTACTTC. It is translated as CAISGAVRETQYF.

Here the CDR3 DNA reads TGCAGTGCTAGGGCTACTAGCACAGATACGCAGTATTTT. This sequence encodes CSARATSTDTQYF. The chain joins TRBV20-1 to TRBJ2-3; D ambiguous. Germline V gives CDR1 DFQATT, CDR2 SNEGSKA (reference sequence). The CDR3 is 13 residues long. V gave up 3 bases and J gave up 0 bases, with 7 bases separating them.

This clonotype was seen a few times. The chain combines TRBV12-3 or TRBV12-4 with TRBJ2-1; D is unclear. There are 12 residues in the CDR3. Between the trimmed V and J ends, which lost 6 bases and 8 bases, there was a span of 11 bases. The CDR3 nucleotides read TGTGCCAGCAGCCTAGAAGGCGATGAGCAGTTCTTC. This translates into CASSLEGDEQFF.